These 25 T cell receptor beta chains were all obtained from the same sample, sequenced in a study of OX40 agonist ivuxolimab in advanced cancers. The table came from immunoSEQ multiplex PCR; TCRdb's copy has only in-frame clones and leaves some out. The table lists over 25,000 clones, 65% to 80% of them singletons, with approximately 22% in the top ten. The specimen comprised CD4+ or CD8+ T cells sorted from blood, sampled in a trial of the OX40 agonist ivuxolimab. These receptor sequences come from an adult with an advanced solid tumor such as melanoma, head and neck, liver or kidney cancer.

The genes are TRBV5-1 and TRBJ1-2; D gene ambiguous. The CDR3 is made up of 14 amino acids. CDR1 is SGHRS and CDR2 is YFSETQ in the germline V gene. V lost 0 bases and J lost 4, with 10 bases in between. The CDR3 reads CASSLGVSSYGYTF. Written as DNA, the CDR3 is TGCGCCAGCAGCTTGGGTGTCAGCAGCTATGGCTACACCTTC. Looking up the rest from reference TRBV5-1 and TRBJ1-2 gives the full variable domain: KAGVTQTPRYLIKTRGQQVTLSCSPISGHRSVSWYQQTPGQGLQFLFEYFSETQRNKGNFPGRFSGRQFSNSRSEMNVSTLELGDSALYLCASSLGVSSYGYTFGSGTRLTVV.

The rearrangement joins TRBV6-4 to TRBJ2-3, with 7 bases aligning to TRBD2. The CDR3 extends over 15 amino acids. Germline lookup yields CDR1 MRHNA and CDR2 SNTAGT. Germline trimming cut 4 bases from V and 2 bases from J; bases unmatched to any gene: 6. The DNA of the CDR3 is TGTGCCAGCAGTGCCGAGCGGGGACCCACAGATACGCAGTATTTT. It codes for CASSAERGPTDTQYF.

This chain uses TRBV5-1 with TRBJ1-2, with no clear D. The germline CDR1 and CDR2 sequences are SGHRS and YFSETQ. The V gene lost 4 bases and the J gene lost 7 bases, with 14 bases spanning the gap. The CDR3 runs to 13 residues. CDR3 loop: CASSPSGPGGYTF. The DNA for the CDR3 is TGCGCCAGCAGCCCCTCCGGGCCCGGTGGCTACACCTTC.

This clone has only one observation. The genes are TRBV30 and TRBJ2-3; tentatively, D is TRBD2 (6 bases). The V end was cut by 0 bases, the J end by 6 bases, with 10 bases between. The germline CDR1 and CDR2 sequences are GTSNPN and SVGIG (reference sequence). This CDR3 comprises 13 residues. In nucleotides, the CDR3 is TGTGCCTGGAGTGTACAGAGCGGGGATACGCAGTATTTT. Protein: CAWSVQSGDTQYF.

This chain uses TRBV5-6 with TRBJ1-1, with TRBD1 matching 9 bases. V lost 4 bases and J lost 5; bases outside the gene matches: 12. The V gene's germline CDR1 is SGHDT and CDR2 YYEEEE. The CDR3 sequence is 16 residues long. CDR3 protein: CASSIGTGKMGTEAFF. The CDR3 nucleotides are TGTGCCAGCAGCATTGGGACAGGGAAAATGGGGACTGAAGCTTTCTTT. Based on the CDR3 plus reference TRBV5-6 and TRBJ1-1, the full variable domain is DAGVTQSPTHLIKTRGQQVTLRCSPKSGHDTVSWYQQALGQGPQFIFQYYEEEERQRGNFPDRFSGHQFPNYSSELNVNALLLGDSALYLCASSIGTGKMGTEAFFGQGTRLTVV.

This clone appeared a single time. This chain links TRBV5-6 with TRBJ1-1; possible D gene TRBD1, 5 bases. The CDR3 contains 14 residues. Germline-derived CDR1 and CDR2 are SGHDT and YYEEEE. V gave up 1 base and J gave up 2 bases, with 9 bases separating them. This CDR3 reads CASSLPGGNTEAFF. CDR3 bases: TGTGCCAGCAGCTTGCCGGGGGGAAACACTGAAGCTTTCTTT.

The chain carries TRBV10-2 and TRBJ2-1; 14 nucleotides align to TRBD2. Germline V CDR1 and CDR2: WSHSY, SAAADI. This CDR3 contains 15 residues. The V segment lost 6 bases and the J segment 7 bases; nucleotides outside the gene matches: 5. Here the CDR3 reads CASSRLAGGANEQFF. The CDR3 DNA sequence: TGCGCCAGCAGCAGACTAGCGGGGGGGGCTAATGAGCAGTTCTTC.

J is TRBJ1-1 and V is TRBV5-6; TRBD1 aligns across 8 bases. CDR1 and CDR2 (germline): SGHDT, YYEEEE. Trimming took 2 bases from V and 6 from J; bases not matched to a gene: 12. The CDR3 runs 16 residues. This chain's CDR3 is CASSFSGQGWDAEAFF. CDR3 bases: TGTGCCAGCAGCTTCTCCGGACAGGGATGGGACGCTGAAGCTTTCTTT.

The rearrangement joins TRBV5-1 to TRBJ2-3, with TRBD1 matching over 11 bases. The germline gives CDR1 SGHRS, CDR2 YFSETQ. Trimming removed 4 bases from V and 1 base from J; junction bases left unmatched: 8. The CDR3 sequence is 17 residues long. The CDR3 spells CASSLRTGGIGTDTQYF. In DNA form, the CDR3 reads TGCGCCAGCAGCCTGAGGACAGGGGGCATTGGCACAGATACGCAGTATTTT.

CDR3 residues: CAIRDVVITDTQYF. The CDR3 DNA sequence: TGTGCCATCAGGGATGTGGTTATCACAGATACGCAGTATTTT. V gene TRBV10-3 combines with J gene TRBJ2-3; no definite D call. The CDR3 is 14 amino acids. Per the germline V gene, CDR1 is ENHRY and CDR2 is SYGVKD. V shed 6 bases and J shed 2 bases, with 12 bases lying between them.

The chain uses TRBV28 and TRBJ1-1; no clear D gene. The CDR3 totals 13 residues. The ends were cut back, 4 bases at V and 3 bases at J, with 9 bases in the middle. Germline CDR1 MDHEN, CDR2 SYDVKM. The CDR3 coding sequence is TGTGCCAGCAGTTCACGGGGATACACTGAAGCTTTCTTT. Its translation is CASSSRGYTEAFF.

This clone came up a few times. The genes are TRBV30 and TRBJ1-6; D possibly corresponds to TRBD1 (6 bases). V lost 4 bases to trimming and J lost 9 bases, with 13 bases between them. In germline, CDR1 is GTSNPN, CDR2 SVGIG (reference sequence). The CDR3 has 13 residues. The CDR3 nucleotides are TGTGCCTGGACCCGACAGGCGGGTTCACCCCTCCACTTT. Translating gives CAWTRQAGSPLHF.

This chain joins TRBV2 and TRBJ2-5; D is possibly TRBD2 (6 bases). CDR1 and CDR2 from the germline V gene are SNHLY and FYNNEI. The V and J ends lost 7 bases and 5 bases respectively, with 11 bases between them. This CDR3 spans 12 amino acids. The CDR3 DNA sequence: TGTGCCAGCACAGGACTATCTGAGACCCAGTACTTC. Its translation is CASTGLSETQYF.

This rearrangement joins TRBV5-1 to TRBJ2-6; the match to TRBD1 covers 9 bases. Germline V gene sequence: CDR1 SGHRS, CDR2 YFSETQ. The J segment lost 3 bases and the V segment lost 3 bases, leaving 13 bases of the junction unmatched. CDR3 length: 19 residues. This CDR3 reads CASSSVGQGEFYGANVLTF. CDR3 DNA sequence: TGCGCCAGCAGCTCGGTGGGACAGGGCGAATTTTATGGGGCCAACGTCCTGACTTTC.

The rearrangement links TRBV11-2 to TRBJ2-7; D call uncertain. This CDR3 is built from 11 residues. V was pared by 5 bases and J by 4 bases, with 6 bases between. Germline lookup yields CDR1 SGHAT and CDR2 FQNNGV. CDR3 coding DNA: TGTGCCAGCAGCACCGGGTACGAGCAGTACTTC. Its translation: CASSTGYEQYF.

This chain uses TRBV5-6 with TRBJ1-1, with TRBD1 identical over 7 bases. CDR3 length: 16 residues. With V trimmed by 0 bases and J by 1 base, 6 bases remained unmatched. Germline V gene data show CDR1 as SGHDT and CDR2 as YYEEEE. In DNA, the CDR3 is TGTGCCAGCAGCTTGGCCGGACAGGCTACGAACACTGAAGCTTTCTTT. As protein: CASSLAGQATNTEAFF.

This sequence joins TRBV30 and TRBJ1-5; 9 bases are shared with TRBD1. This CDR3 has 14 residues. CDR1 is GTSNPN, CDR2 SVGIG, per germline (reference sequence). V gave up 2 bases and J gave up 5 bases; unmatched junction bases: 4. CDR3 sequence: CAWSLGTGYQPQHF. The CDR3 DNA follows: TGTGCCTGGAGTCTCGGGACAGGGTATCAGCCCCAGCATTTT.

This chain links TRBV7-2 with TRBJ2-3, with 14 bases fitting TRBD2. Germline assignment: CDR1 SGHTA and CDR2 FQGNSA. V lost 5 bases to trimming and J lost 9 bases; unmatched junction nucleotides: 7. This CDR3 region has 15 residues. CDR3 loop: CASSPRLAGGRTQYF. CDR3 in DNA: TGTGCCAGCAGCCCTCGACTAGCGGGGGGGAGGACGCAGTATTTT.

CDR3 sequence reads: CASSWLAKNIQYF. In DNA form, the CDR3 reads TGTGCCAGCAGTTGGCTAGCCAAAAACATTCAGTACTTC. The V call is TRBV2, the J call TRBJ2-4; unclear D gene. Germline assignment: CDR1 SNHLY and CDR2 FYNNEI. V was shortened by 5 bases and J by 0 bases, with 5 bases between the two germline ends. CDR3 length equals 13 residues.

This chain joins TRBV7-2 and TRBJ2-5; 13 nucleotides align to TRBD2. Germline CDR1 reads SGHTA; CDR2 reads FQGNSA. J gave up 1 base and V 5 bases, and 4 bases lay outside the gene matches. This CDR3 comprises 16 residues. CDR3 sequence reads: CASSQGLAGPQETQYF. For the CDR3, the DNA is TGTGCCAGCAGCCAGGGACTAGCGGGACCCCAAGAGACCCAGTACTTC.

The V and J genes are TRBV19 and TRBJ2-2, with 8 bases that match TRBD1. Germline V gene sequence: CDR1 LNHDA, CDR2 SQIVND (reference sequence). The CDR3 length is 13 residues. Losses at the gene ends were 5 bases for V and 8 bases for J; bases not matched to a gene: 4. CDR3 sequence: CASSRTGIGELFF. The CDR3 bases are TGTGCCAGTAGTCGGACAGGGATAGGGGAGCTGTTTTTT.

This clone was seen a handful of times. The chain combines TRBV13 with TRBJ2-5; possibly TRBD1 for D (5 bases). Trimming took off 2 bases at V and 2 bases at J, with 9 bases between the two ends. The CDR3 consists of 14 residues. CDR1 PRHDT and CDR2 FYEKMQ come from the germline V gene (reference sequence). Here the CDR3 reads CASSLRRTQETQYF. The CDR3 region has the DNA TGTGCCAGCAGCTTAAGACGGACACAAGAGACCCAGTACTTC.

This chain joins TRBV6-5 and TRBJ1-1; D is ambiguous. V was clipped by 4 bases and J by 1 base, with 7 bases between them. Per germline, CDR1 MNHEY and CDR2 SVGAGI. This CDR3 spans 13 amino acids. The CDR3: CASSSPANTEAFF. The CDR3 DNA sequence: TGTGCCAGCAGTTCCCCCGCGAACACTGAAGCTTTCTTT.

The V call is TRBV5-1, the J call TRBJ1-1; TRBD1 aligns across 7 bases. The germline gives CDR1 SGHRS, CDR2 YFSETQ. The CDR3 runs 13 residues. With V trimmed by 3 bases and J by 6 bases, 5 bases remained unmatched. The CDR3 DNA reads TGCGCCAGCAGCTGGGACAGTGGGTCTGAAGCTTTCTTT. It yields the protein CASSWDSGSEAFF.

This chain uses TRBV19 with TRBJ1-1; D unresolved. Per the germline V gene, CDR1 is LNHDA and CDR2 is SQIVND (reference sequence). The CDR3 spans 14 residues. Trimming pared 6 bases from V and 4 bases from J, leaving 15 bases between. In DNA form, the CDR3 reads TGTGCCAGTAGCCTAGACCGAGGAGGCACTGAAGCTTTCTTT. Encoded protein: CASSLDRGGTEAFF.